Listed below are T cell receptor beta chains from one sample, sequenced in a study of T cells after yellow fever vaccination. TCRdb called the 5' RACE reads again in MiXCR, with one record for every CDR3 protein. The sample has around 140,000 distinct CDR3 sequences, around 7.7% seen once; the top ten hold roughly 0.77%. Material: CD4+ T cells sorted from PBMCs, obtained 5 days after the yellow fever booster vaccination. The receptors here all came from a man aged 30 to 39 who received the YFV17D yellow fever vaccine. CDR3s include the opening cysteine and the closing phenylalanine or tryptophan. A D gene is named only where the DNA matches it firmly. Clone size is stated in some rows and not others, as once, few, many or a class when expanded.

TRBV6-1,-,TRBJ2-7,many,CASSGGTYEQYF,TGTGCCAGCAGCGGCGGAACCTACGAGCAGTACTTC
TRBV6-5,-,TRBJ2-2,many,CASSSTTGELFF,TGTGCCAGCAGTTCAACCACCGGGGAGCTGTTTTTT
TRBV20-1,-,TRBJ2-5,-,CSVRAGLSIAETQYF,TGCAGTGTACGAGCGGGCCTCTCGATAGCGGAGACCCAGTACTTC
TRBV20-1,TRBD1,TRBJ1-2,many,CSAPLRPGQGAEGYGYTF,TGCAGTGCTCCTCTCCGCCCCGGACAGGGGGCGGAGGGCTATGGCTACACCTTC
TRBV29-1,TRBD2,TRBJ2-7,many,CSVGSGSGRLYEQYF,TGCAGCGTTGGAAGCGGTAGCGGGAGGCTCTACGAGCAGTACTTC
TRBV20-1,-,TRBJ1-1,many,CSAREGSTANTEAFF,TGCAGTGCTAGAGAGGGTTCCACGGCGAACACTGAAGCTTTCTTT
TRBV12-3/TRBV12-4,-,TRBJ1-5,many,CASSLVGGNQPQHF,TGTGCCAGCAGTTTAGTGGGCGGTAATCAGCCCCAGCATTTT
TRBV5-1,TRBD1,TRBJ2-5,many,CASSLSTTGGYNQETQYF,TGCGCCAGCAGCTTGTCGACTACAGGGGGCTATAATCAAGAGACCCAGTACTTC
TRBV20-1,-,TRBJ1-3,few,CSANPRAGGNTIYF,TGCAGTGCCAACCCCAGGGCGGGGGGAAACACCATATATTTT
TRBV5-1,TRBD2,TRBJ2-7,many,CASSTSGTSGSYEQYF,TGCGCCAGCAGCACATCCGGGACTAGCGGATCCTACGAGCAGTACTTC
TRBV5-1,-,TRBJ2-5,many,CASSLDLQETQYF,TGCGCCAGCAGCTTGGACCTTCAAGAGACCCAGTACTTC
TRBV20-1,TRBD2,TRBJ2-1,many,CSAMTSGRSYDEQFF,TGCAGTGCTATGACTAGCGGGAGGTCATATGATGAGCAGTTCTTC
TRBV29-1,-,TRBJ2-5,many,CSASPWTEETQYF,TGCAGCGCATCGCCATGGACTGAAGAGACCCAGTACTTC
TRBV10-3,TRBD1,TRBJ2-7,many,CAISRGPRGTGGPYEQYF,TGTGCCATCAGTAGGGGCCCTCGGGGGACAGGGGGCCCCTACGAGCAGTACTTC
TRBV15,-,TRBJ2-7,many,CATSRDGGRDEQYF,TGTGCCACCAGCAGAGATGGGGGGCGCGACGAGCAGTACTTC
TRBV24-1,TRBD2,TRBJ2-1,many,CATSASGSLDEQFF,TGTGCCACCAGTGCTAGCGGGAGTCTCGATGAGCAGTTCTTC
TRBV29-1,-,TRBJ2-3,many,CSVKVGGGDTQYF,TGCAGCGTTAAAGTGGGTGGAGGAGATACGCAGTATTTT
TRBV7-9,TRBD1,TRBJ1-6,many,CASGTDYSPLHF,TGTGCCAGTGGGACAGATTATTCACCCCTCCACTTT
TRBV3-1,-,TRBJ2-7,-,CASRGGREQYF,TGTGCCAGCAGAGGGGGAAGGGAGCAGTACTTC
TRBV20-1,TRBD2,TRBJ2-1,many,CSARDASGSGYNEQFF,TGCAGTGCTAGAGACGCTAGCGGGAGCGGGTACAATGAGCAGTTCTTC
TRBV7-8,TRBD2,TRBJ2-1,many,CASSLVWTSGLSSYNEQFF,TGTGCCAGCAGCTTAGTTTGGACTAGCGGGTTAAGCTCCTACAATGAGCAGTTCTTC
TRBV6-1,TRBD2,TRBJ2-1,many,CATTSLAGGRNEQFF,TGTGCCACCACCTCACTAGCGGGAGGGAGAAATGAGCAGTTCTTC
TRBV5-1,-,TRBJ2-5,few,CASSGTDRETQYF,TGCGCCAGCAGCGGGACGGACCGCGAGACCCAGTACTTC
TRBV10-2,TRBD1,TRBJ2-1,many,CASRHTRDRTNNEQFF,TGCGCCAGCAGACACACTCGGGACAGAACTAACAATGAGCAGTTCTTC
TRBV7-9,-,TRBJ1-4,many,CASSPRGEKLFF,TGTGCCAGCAGCCCGCGGGGTGAAAAACTGTTTTTT
TRBV18,-,TRBJ2-3,many,CASSPKRKDTQYF,TGTGCCAGCTCACCAAAAAGGAAAGATACGCAGTATTTT
TRBV6-1,-,TRBJ1-4,many,CASSPRGNEKLFF,TGTGCCAGCAGCCCGCGGGGGAATGAAAAACTGTTTTTT
TRBV5-1,-,TRBJ2-4,-,CASSGVGKNIQYF,TGCGCCAGCAGTGGGGTTGGCAAAAACATTCAGTACTTC
TRBV5-5,-,TRBJ1-1,few,CASSWWASGNTEAFF,TGTGCCAGCAGCTGGTGGGCCAGCGGGAACACTGAAGCTTTCTTT
TRBV7-2,-,TRBJ2-5,many,CASSLDGQLRGTQYF,TGTGCCAGCAGCTTAGACGGACAGCTGAGGGGGACCCAGTACTTC
TRBV29-1,-,TRBJ2-5,many,CSVDPGLGSRETQYF,TGCAGCGTTGATCCGGGACTTGGGTCGAGGGAGACCCAGTACTTC
TRBV19,-,TRBJ1-1,many,CASQTRGDTEAFF,TGTGCCAGCCAGACGAGGGGTGACACTGAAGCTTTCTTT
TRBV7-2,-,TRBJ2-1,-,CASSPSTSSYNEQFF,TGTGCCAGCAGCCCTTCTACCAGCTCCTACAATGAGCAGTTCTTC
TRBV4-2,-,TRBJ1-1,many,CASSQDSGAPFF,TGTGCCAGCAGCCAAGATTCGGGGGCTCCTTTCTTT
TRBV5-1,TRBD2,TRBJ2-3,-,CASSSGGGFPADTQYF,TGCGCCAGCAGCTCGGGGGGGGGCTTCCCGGCAGATACGCAGTATTTT
TRBV7-9,-,TRBJ2-7,many,CASSPLNEQYF,TGTGCCAGCAGCCCGCTAAACGAGCAGTACTTC
TRBV20-1,-,TRBJ2-1,many,CSAREGVGGDEQFF,TGCAGTGCTAGAGAAGGGGTTGGGGGCGATGAGCAGTTCTTC
TRBV10-3,-,TRBJ2-5,many,CAIRIGGQETQYF,TGTGCCATCCGAATTGGCGGCCAAGAGACCCAGTACTTC
TRBV7-8,-,TRBJ2-6,many,CASSKAGPSGANVLTF,TGTGCCAGCAGCAAAGCGGGCCCCTCTGGGGCCAACGTCCTGACTTTC
TRBV20-1,-,TRBJ2-7,few,CSARGPAYEQYF,TGCAGTGCTAGAGGTCCAGCCTACGAGCAGTACTTC
TRBV6-5,-,TRBJ2-1,many,CASSYSGTGSGLFF,TGTGCCAGCAGTTACTCGGGGACGGGTTCTGGGCTGTTCTTC
TRBV20-1,-,TRBJ1-6,many,CSASDPREGNSPLHF,TGCAGTGCTAGCGACCCACGGGAAGGAAATTCACCCCTCCACTTT
TRBV5-6,TRBD2,TRBJ2-1,-,CASSHRGGEQFF,TGTGCCAGCAGCCATCGGGGGGGGGAGCAGTTCTTC
TRBV6-5,-,TRBJ2-3,many,CASRLETDSQQYF,TGTGCCAGCAGACTCGAGACGGACAGCCAACAGTATTTT
TRBV10-3,-,TRBJ2-7,many,CAISEVPGRAYEQYF,TGTGCCATCAGTGAGGTCCCGGGTCGAGCCTACGAGCAGTACTTC
TRBV12-3/TRBV12-4,-,TRBJ2-7,many,CASSLASYEQYF,TGTGCCAGCAGTTTAGCCAGCTACGAGCAGTACTTC
TRBV18,TRBD1,TRBJ2-7,many,CASSQGQGAAYEQYF,TGTGCCAGCTCACAAGGACAGGGGGCGGCGTACGAGCAGTACTTC
TRBV24-1,TRBD2,TRBJ2-1,many,CATSDSAGGAYNEQFF,TGTGCCACCAGTGATTCAGCGGGAGGCGCCTACAATGAGCAGTTCTTC